Below, 2 T cell receptor beta chains from the same sample are listed, as sequenced in a study of lymphopenia after photon versus proton radiotherapy. Profiled with immunoSEQ multiplex PCR; TCRdb holds only in-frame clones, not every one. This sample has 150,000 to 200,000 clones, with around nine tenths found just once. Sequences were derived from peripheral blood, sampled from a patient treated with photon-based radiotherapy. These receptors all come from a man in his forties or fifties with gastric cancer.

J is TRBJ2-1 and V is TRBV19, with 7 bases fitting TRBD1. The CDR3 has 14 residues. CDR1 is LNHDA and CDR2 is SQIVND in the germline V gene (reference sequence). Germline trimming cut 6 bases from V and 8 bases from J; bases unmatched to any gene: 10. The CDR3 protein is CASRYRGMGYEQFF. The DNA for the CDR3 is TGTGCCAGTAGGTACAGGGGAATGGGATATGAGCAGTTCTTC.

The V and J genes are TRBV2 and TRBJ2-3; TRBD2 matches 9 bases. The CDR3 sequence is 16 residues long. Trimming removed 8 bases from V and 0 bases from J; junction bases left unmatched: 9. CDR1 and CDR2 from the germline V gene are SNHLY and FYNNEI. The CDR3 here is CASAGGYGSSTDTQYF. The CDR3 DNA sequence: TGTGCCAGCGCGGGGGGGTACGGTTCTAGCACAGATACGCAGTATTTT.